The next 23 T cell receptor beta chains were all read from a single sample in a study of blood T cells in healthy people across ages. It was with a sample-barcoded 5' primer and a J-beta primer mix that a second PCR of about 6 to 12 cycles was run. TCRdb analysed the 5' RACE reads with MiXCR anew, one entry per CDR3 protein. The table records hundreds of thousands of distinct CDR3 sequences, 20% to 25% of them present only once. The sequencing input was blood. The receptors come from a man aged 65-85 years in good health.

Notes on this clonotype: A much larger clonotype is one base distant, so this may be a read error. CDR3 in DNA: TGTGCCAGCAGTCCTGGGGGCGCCAATGAAAACCTGTTTTTT. Its translation is CASSPGGANENLFF. The chain employs TRBV12-3 or TRBV12-4 and TRBJ1-4; D might be TRBD1 (6 bases). This CDR3 comprises 14 residues.

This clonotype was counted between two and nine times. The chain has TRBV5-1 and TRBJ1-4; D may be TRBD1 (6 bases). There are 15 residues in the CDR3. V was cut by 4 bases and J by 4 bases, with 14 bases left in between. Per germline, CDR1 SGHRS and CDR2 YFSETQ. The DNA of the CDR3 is TGCGCCAGCAGCGGTCCGGGGGCCTTTAATGAAAAACTGTTTTTT. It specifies CASSGPGAFNEKLFF.

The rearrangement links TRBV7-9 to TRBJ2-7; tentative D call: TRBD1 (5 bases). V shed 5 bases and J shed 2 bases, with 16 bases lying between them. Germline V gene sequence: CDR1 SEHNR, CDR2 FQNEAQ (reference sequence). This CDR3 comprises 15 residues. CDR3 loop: CASSPRQGRAYEQYF. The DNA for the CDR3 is TGTGCCAGCAGCCCTAGGCAGGGCAGGGCCTACGAGCAGTACTTC.

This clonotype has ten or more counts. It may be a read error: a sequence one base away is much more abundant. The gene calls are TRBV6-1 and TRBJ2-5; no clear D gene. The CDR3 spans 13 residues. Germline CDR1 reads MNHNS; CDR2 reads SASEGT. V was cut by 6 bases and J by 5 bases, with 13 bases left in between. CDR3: CASSALAGETQYF. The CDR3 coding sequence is TGTGCCAGCAGCGCCTTAGCTGGGGAGACCCAGTACTTC.

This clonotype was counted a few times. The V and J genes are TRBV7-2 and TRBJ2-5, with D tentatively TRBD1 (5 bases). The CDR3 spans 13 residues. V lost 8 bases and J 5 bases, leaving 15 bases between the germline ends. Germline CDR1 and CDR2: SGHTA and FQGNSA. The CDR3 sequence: CASRMQGLETQYF. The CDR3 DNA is TGTGCCAGCCGCATGCAGGGCTTGGAGACCCAGTACTTC.

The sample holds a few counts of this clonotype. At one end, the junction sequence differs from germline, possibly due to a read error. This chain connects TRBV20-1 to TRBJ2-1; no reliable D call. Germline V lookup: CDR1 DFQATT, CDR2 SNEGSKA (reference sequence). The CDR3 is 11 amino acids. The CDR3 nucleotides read TGCAGTGCTAGACAATACAATGAGCAGCTCTTC. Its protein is CSARQYNEQLF.

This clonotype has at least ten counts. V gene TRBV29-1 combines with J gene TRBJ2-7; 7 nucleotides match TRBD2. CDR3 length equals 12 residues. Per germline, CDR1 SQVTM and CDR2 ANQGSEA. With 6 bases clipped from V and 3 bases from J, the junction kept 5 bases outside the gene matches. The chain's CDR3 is CSVAGTIYEQYF. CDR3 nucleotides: TGCAGCGTCGCCGGGACTATCTACGAGCAGTACTTC.

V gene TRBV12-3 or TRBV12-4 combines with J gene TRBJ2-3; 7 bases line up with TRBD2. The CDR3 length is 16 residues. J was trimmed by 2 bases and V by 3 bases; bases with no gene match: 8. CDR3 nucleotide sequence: TGTGCCAGCAGTTTTCTGGTGGGAGGGCCCACAGATACGCAGTATTTT. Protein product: CASSFLVGGPTDTQYF.

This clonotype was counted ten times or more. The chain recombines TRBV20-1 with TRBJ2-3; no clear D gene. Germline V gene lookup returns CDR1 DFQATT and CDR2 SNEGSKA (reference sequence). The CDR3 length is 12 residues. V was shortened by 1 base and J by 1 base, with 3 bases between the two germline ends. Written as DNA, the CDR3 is TGCAGTGCTAGAGGCGGCACAGATACGCAGTATTTT. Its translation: CSARGGTDTQYF.

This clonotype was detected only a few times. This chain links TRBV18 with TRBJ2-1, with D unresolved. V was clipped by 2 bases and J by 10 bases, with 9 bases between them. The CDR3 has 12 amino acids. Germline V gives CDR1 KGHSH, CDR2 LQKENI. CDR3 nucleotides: TGTGCCAGCTCACCATTGTCGGTGGAGCAGTTCTTC. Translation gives CASSPLSVEQFF.

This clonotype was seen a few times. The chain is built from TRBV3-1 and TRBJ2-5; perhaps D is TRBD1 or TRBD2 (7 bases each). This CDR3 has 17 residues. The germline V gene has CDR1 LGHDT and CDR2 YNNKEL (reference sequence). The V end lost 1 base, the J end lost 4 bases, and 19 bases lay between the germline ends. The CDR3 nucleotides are TGTGCCAGCAGCCAAGGAGCGACAGGGACTAAGAGAGAGACCCAGTACTTC. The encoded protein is CASSQGATGTKRETQYF.

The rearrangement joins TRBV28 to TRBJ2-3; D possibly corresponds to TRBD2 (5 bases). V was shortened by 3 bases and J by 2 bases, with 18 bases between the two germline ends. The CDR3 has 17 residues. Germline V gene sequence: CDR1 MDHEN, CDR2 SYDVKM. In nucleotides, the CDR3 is TGTGCCAGCAGTTTGGCCCCCCCAGCGGCCGCCACAGATACGCAGTATTTT. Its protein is CASSLAPPAAATDTQYF. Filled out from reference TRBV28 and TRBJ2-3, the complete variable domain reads DVKVTQSSRYLVKRTGEKVFLECVQDMDHENMFWYRQDPGLGLRLIYFSYDVKMKEKGDIPEGYSVSREKKERFSLILESASTNQTSMYLCASSLAPPAAATDTQYFGPGTRLTVL.

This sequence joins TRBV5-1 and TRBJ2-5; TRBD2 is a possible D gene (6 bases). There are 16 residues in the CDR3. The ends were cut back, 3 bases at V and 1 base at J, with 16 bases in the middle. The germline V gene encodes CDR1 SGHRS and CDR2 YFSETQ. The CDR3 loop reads CASSSGEVLSQETQYF. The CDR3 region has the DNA TGCGCCAGCAGCTCGGGGGAGGTCCTTTCCCAAGAGACCCAGTACTTC.

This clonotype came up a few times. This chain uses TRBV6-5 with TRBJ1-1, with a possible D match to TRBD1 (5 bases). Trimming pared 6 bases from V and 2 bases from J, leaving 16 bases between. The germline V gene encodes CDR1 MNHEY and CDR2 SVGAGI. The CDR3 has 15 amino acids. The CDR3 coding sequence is TGTGCCAGCAGCGCTACCGGGACTTACAACACTGAAGCTTTCTTT. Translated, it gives CASSATGTYNTEAFF.

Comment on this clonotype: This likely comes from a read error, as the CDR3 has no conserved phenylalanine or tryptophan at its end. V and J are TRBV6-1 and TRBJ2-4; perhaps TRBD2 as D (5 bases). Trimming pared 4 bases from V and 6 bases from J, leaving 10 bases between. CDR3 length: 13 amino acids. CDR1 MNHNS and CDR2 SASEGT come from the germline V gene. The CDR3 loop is CASSAERGNIQYL. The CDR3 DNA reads TGTGCCAGCAGTGCAGAACGGGGAAACATTCAGTACCTC.

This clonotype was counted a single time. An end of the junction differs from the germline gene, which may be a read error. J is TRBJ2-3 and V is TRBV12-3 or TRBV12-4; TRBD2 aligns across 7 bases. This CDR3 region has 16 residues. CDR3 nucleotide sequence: TGTGCCAGCAGTTTAATGGGGGAGGGAAGCACAGATGCGCAATATTTT. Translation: CASSLMGEGSTDAQYF.

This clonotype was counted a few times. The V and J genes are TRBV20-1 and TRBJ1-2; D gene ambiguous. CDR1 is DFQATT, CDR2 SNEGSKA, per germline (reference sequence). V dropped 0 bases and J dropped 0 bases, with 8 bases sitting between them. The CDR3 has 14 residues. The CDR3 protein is CSARDVGTNYGYTF. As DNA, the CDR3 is TGCAGTGCTAGAGATGTGGGCACTAACTATGGCTACACCTTC.

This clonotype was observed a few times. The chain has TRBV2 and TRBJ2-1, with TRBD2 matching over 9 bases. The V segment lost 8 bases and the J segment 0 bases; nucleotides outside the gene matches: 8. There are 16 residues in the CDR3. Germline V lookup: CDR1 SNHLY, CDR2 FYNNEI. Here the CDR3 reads CASPDSTSGSYNEQFF. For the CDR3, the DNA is TGTGCCAGCCCCGATTCGACTAGCGGCTCCTACAATGAGCAGTTCTTC.

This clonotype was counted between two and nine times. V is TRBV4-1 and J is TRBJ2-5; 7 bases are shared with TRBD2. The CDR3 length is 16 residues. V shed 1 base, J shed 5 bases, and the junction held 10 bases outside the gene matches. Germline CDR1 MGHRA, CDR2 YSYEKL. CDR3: CASSQGDSGLLETQYF. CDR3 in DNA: TGCGCCAGCAGCCAAGGGGATAGCGGGTTGCTGGAGACCCAGTACTTC.

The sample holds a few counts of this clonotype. This chain's CDR3 is CSARDLAFPSTDTQYF. The CDR3 coding sequence is TGCAGTGCTAGAGACTTGGCTTTCCCTAGCACAGATACGCAGTATTTT. The rearrangement links TRBV20-1 to TRBJ2-3; D ambiguous. Germline-derived CDR1 and CDR2 are DFQATT and SNEGSKA (reference sequence). CDR3 length: 16 residues. V was shortened by 0 bases and J by 0 bases, with 13 bases between the two germline ends.

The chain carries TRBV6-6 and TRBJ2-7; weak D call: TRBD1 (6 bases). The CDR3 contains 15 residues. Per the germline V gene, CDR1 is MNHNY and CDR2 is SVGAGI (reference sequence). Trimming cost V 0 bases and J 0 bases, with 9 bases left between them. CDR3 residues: CASSYSKQGSYEQYF. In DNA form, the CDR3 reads TGTGCCAGCAGTTACTCTAAACAGGGCTCCTACGAGCAGTACTTC.

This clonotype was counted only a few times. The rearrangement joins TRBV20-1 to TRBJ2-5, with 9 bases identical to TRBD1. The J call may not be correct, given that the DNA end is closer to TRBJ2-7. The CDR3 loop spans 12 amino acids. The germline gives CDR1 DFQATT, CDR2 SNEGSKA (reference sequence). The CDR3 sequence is CSARTGAYEQYF. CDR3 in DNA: TGCAGCGCCCGGACAGGGGCGTACGAGCAGTACTTC.

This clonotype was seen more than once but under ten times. The DNA for the CDR3 is TGCAGCGACGACAGGGGGACTCCCCCCCCAGATACGCAGTATTTT. Amino acid sequence: CSDDRGTPPPDTQYF. The chain is built from TRBV29-1 and TRBJ2-3; 9 nucleotides agree with TRBD1. With V trimmed by 7 bases and J by 4 bases, 12 bases remained unmatched. Germline-derived CDR1 and CDR2 are SQVTM and ANQGSEA. The CDR3 totals 15 residues.